Listed here are 7 T cell receptor beta chains from one sample, sequenced in a study of regulatory T cells in long-lasting Graves disease. TCR beta libraries were built with iRepertoire HTBI primers and Arm-PCR of CDR3 regions. TCRdb independently ran MiXCR on the multiplex PCR reads; one entry per CDR3 protein. The repertoire includes about 540,000 distinct CDR3 sequences, roughly 12% of them detected once, and approximately 9.3% sits in the top ten. This sample's time point: newly diagnosed GD, antithyroid drugs for less than 3 months. Extracted RNA from PBMCs served as the source of the TCR library. The same data also went into a second study, on T cells in Graves' hyperthyroidism and ophthalmopathy.

The sequencing here drew on peripheral blood mononuclear cells (PBMCs), taken at new diagnosis, from a patient treated with antithyroid drugs. Every receptor here comes from a man aged 25 to 40 with Graves disease.

In its sample, this clonotype was seen many times. The rearrangement uses TRBV30 and TRBJ1-1; D remains unclear. CDR1 is GTSNPN and CDR2 is SVGIG in the germline V gene (reference sequence). V was clipped by 1 base and J by 0 bases, with 6 bases between them. CDR3 length: 13 amino acids. The CDR3 nucleotides are TGTGCCTGGAGTGAGGACCTGAACACTGAAGCTTTCTTT. Its translation: CAWSEDLNTEAFF.

About this clonotype: With a much larger clone just one base away, this may be a read error. V and J are TRBV12-3 or TRBV12-4 and TRBJ2-3; D perhaps matches TRBD1 (5 bases). The CDR3 sequence is 14 residues long. This CDR3 reads CASSFAPSTGTQYF. CDR3 sequence (DNA): TGTGCCAGCAGTTTCGCTCCAAGCACAGGTACGCAGTATTTT.

This clonotype was detected ten times or more. V usage is TRBV11-2 and J usage is TRBJ1-1; D is perhaps TRBD1 (6 bases). The V gene lost 8 bases and the J gene lost 3 bases, with 25 bases spanning the gap. Germline loops: CDR1 SGHAT, CDR2 FQNNGV. The CDR3 extends over 17 amino acids. The CDR3 nucleotides read TGTGCCAGCGGGGGGGGCAGGTCAACCGCAGAGGACACTGAAGCTTTCTTT. It encodes CASGGGRSTAEDTEAFF.

This clonotype was seen many times. The chain couples TRBV11-2 to TRBJ2-1; TRBD2 agrees at 12 bases. CDR1 and CDR2 from the germline V gene are SGHAT and FQNNGV. This CDR3 spans 15 amino acids. The V segment lost 6 bases and the J segment 7 bases; nucleotides outside the gene matches: 7. The DNA for the CDR3 is TGTGCCAGCAGGGCGACTAGCGGGAGAAATAATGAGCAGTTCTTC. This translates into CASRATSGRNNEQFF.

This clonotype has a count of ten or more. V gene TRBV5-1 combines with J gene TRBJ2-3; D not resolved. This CDR3 has 16 residues. V dropped 5 bases and J dropped 3 bases, with 19 bases sitting between them. Germline V gene data show CDR1 as SGHRS and CDR2 as YFSETQ. The DNA of the CDR3 is TGCGCCAGCAGGGATACGATCAGGTCGGATACAGATACGCAGTATTTT. Protein product: CASRDTIRSDTDTQYF.

The rearrangement joins TRBV19 to TRBJ2-1; TRBD2 is a possible D gene (5 bases). V lost 4 bases and J 2 bases, leaving 12 bases between the germline ends. CDR1 LNHDA and CDR2 SQIVND come from the germline V gene (reference sequence). This CDR3 comprises 15 residues. Here the CDR3 DNA reads TGTGCCAGTAGTACCGGAGGACTGCCCTACAATGAGCAGTTCTTC. Translating gives CASSTGGLPYNEQFF.

V is TRBV5-1 and J is TRBJ2-3; D is possibly TRBD2 (8 bases). The V end lost 2 bases, the J end lost 5 bases, and 15 bases lay between the germline ends. The CDR3 extends over 15 amino acids. The germline CDR1 and CDR2 sequences are SGHRS and YFSETQ. The chain's CDR3 is CASSFGQAGGDTQYF. The CDR3 bases are TGCGCCAGCAGCTTCGGACAGGCGGGGGGAGATACGCAGTATTTT.